This TCR beta chain was sequenced during a study of shared clonotypes between healthy human individuals. At the level of the study: A couple of women and a few men aged 18 to 49 served as donors. CD4 naive cells filled three plates per donor, CD4 memory three, CD8 naive two and CD8 memory one. Findings of the study overall: Naive subsets, compared against memory subsets, generally had larger estimated richness values.

Details on this clone: What it binds is unknown.

TCRdb's table, derived via immunoSEQ multiplex PCR, lists solely in-frame clones and lacks some. The data hold more than 2 million clones, with about 95% observed a single time. Deletions cut 8 bases from V and 3 bases from J, with 11 bases between. The CDR3 length is 13 residues. Germline V gene sequence: CDR1 MNHEY, CDR2 SVGAGI. The TCR comes from a man between 18 and 35 years old in good health. V usage is TRBV6-5 and J usage is TRBJ2-1; D gene uncertain. Input material: naive CD4+ T cells sorted from blood. Documented subset: CD45RA+ positively selected. CDR3 sequence reads: CASQSRGYNEQFF. CDR3 sequence (DNA): TGTGCCAGCCAGTCCCGCGGCTACAATGAGCAGTTCTTC.